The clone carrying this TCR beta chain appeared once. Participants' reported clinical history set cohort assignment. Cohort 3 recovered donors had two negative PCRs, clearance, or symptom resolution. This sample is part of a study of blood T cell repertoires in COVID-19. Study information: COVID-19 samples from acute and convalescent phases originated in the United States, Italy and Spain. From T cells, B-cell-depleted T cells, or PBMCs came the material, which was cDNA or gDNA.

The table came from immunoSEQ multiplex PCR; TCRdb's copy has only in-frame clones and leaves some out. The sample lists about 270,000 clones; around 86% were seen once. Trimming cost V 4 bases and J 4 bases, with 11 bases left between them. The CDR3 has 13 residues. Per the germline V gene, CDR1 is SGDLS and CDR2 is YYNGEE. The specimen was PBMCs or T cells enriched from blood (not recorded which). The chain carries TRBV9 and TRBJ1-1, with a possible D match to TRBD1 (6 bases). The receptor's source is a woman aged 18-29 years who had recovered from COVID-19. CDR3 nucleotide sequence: TGTGCCAGCAGCCAAGGGACACTCACTGAAGCTTTCTTT. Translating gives CASSQGTLTEAFF.